This T cell receptor beta chain was captured in a study of T cells in women clearing cervical HPV infection. About this clone: The target antigen is unknown. The read finishes 3 residues shy of the CDR3 end, and the germline J gene is used to complete it.

All participants had a single incident cervical HPV16 infection, and prevalent HPV16 infections were excluded. General study points: TRBV6-7 relative abundance averaged around 0.11% in cases and 0.15% to 0.2% in controls.

Only in-frame clones appear in the TCRdb table, and some are missing; sequencing was by immunoSEQ multiplex PCR. This table lists about 34,000 clones. The CDR3 length is 11 residues. V lost 3 bases to trimming and J lost 6 bases, with 8 bases between them. The germline CDR1 and CDR2 sequences are DFQATT and SNEGSKA (reference sequence). This sequence originates from a woman between 18 and 70 years old with a cervical HPV16 infection that either progressed to CIN3+ or cleared (not recorded which). Specimen: blood buffy coat. The rearrangement joins TRBV20-1 to TRBJ1-1; D ambiguous. The CDR3 DNA, read in part, is TGCAGTGCTAGTCTGGGCCCTGAA. Encoded protein: CSASLGPE. The entire CDR3 protein reads CSASLGPEAFF.